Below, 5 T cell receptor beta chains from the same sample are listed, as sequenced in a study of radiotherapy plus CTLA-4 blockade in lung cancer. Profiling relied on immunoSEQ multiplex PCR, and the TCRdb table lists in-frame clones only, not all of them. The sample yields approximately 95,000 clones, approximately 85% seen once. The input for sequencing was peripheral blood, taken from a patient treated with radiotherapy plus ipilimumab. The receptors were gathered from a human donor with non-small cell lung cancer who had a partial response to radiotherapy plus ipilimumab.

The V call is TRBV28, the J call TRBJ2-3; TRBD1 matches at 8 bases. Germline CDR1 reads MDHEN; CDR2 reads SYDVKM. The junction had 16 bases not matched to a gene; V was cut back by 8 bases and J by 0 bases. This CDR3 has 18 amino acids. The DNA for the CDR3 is TGTGCCAGCGACCCCGGTTGGGACAGGTTATCTAGCACAGATACGCAGTATTTT. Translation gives CASDPGWDRLSSTDTQYF.

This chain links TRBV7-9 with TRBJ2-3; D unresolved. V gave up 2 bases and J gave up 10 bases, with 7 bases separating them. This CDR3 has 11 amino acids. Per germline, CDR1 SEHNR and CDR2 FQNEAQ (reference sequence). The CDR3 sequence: CASSLPGPQYF. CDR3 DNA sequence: TGTGCCAGCAGCTTACCGGGTCCGCAGTATTTT.

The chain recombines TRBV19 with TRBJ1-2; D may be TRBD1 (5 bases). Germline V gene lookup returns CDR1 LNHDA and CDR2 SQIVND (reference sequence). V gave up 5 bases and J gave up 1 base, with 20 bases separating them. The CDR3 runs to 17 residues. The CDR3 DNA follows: TGTGCCAGTAGTGGGGCCAGGTGGAGGGAATTTAACTATGGCTACACCTTC. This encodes CASSGARWREFNYGYTF.

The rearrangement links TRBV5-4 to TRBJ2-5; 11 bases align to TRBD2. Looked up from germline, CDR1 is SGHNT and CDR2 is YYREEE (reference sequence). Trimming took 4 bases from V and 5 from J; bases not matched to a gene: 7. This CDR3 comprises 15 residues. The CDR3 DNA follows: TGTGCCAGCAGCCGTACGGGACTAGCGGAGGAGACCCAGTACTTC. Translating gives CASSRTGLAEETQYF.

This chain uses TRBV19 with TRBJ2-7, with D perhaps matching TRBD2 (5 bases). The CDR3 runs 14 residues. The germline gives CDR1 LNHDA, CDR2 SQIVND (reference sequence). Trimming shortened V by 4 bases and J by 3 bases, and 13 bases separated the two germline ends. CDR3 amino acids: CASSRTARDYEQYF. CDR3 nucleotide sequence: TGTGCCAGTAGTAGGACTGCAAGAGACTACGAGCAGTACTTC. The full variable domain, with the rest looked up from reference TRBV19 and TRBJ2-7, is DGGITQSPKYLFRKEGQNVTLSCEQNLNHDAMYWYRQDPGQGLRLIYYSQIVNDFQKGDIAEGYSVSREKKESFPLTVTSAQKNPTAFYLCASSRTARDYEQYFGPGTRLTVT.